A selection of T cell receptor beta chains follows, all from one sample in a study of cytomegalovirus exposure and HLA in healthy donors. Here immunoSEQ multiplex PCR was the method, and the copy in TCRdb shows in-frame clones only, minus some. This sample has hundreds of thousands of clones; roughly 87% occur once, and the top ten carry around 13%. The sequenced material came from PBMCs. These receptors came from a man between 18 and 35 years old in good health and CMV-seropositive. CDR3s include the opening cysteine and the closing phenylalanine or tryptophan. A D gene is named only where the DNA matches it firmly. Where a row states a size, it is once, few, many or the class of an expanded clone; other rows omit it.

j_call	clone_size	v_call	d_call	cdr3_aa	cdr3_nt
TRBJ1-2	.	TRBV27	.	CASSLGDGGYTF	TGTGCCAGCAGTCTCGGGGATGGAGGCTACACCTTC
TRBJ2-7	few	TRBV27	TRBD1	CASSRQGYEQYF	TGTGCCAGCAGTCGACAGGGGTACGAGCAGTACTTC
TRBJ1-2	.	TRBV5-4	TRBD1	CASSPGLTGSEGYTF	TGTGCCAGCAGCCCGGGCTTGACAGGGTCGGAAGGCTACACCTTC
TRBJ2-1	.	TRBV4-2	TRBD2	CASSQAPSAAGGYNEQFF	TGTGCCAGCAGCCAAGCCCCCTCGGCCGCGGGAGGGTACAATGAGCAGTTCTTC
TRBJ2-7	.	TRBV10-3	.	CAISEGRGYEQYF	TGTGCCATCAGTGAAGGCAGAGGTTACGAGCAGTACTTC
TRBJ2-7	.	TRBV27	TRBD1	CASSLSGDPDRVWGEQYF	TGTGCCAGCAGTTTATCGGGGGATCCTGACAGGGTCTGGGGAGAGCAGTACTTC
TRBJ2-6	.	TRBV6-1	.	CASSDDSSGANVLTF	TGTGCCAGCAGTGATGACAGCTCTGGGGCCAACGTCCTGACTTTC
TRBJ1-2	once	TRBV4-2	TRBD1	CASSQGTGGLNYGYTF	TGTGCCAGCAGCCAAGGGACAGGGGGCCTTAACTATGGCTACACCTTC
TRBJ1-1	.	TRBV27	.	CASFSGPRAFF	TGTGCCAGCTTTTCGGGACCACGGGCTTTCTTT
TRBJ2-1	.	TRBV4-2	.	CASSRRREEYNEQFF	TGTGCCAGCAGCCGGAGGCGGGAAGAATACAATGAGCAGTTCTTC
TRBJ2-7	few	TRBV27	.	CASSPQYGEQYF	TGTGCCAGCAGTCCCCAATACGGTGAGCAGTACTTC
TRBJ2-7	.	TRBV5-6	.	CASSSTGTGSYEQYF	TGTGCCAGCAGTTCTACCGGGACTGGATCCTACGAGCAGTACTTC
TRBJ2-1	.	TRBV30	.	CAWLANEQFF	TGTGCCTGGCTAGCCAATGAGCAGTTCTTC
TRBJ2-7	.	TRBV30	TRBD2	CAWGHSGRASYEQYF	TGTGCCTGGGGCCATAGCGGGAGGGCCTCATACGAGCAGTACTTC
TRBJ1-1	.	TRBV30	.	CAWSVSRATEAFF	TGTGCCTGGAGTGTTTCTAGAGCGACTGAAGCTTTCTTT
TRBJ2-2	few	TRBV4-1	TRBD2	CASSQDIGLALFRNTGELFF	TGCGCCAGCAGCCAAGATATCGGACTAGCGCTATTCAGGAACACCGGGGAGCTGTTTTTT
TRBJ1-2	.	TRBV29-1	.	CSVDPASGRHYGYTF	TGCAGCGTTGATCCTGCCAGTGGGCGTCACTATGGCTACACCTTC
TRBJ1-2	.	TRBV27	.	CASSVSGVGYGYTF	TGTGCCAGCAGTGTATCGGGGGTCGGCTATGGCTACACCTTC
TRBJ2-3	.	TRBV27	TRBD1	CASSLHRDRGFTDTQYF	TGTGCCAGCAGCTTACACCGGGACAGGGGTTTTACAGATACGCAGTATTTT
TRBJ1-4	.	TRBV29-1	TRBD1	CSYLEDREKLFF	TGCAGCTACCTAGAGGACAGGGAAAAACTGTTTTTT
TRBJ2-1	once	TRBV27	TRBD1	CASSRQGAYNEQFF	TGTGCCAGCAGTCGACAGGGGGCCTACAATGAGCAGTTCTTC
TRBJ1-1	.	TRBV7-3	.	CASSTRGGHTEAFF	TGTGCCAGCAGTACAAGAGGGGGACACACTGAAGCTTTCTTT
TRBJ2-1	.	TRBV19	.	CASSVSPPSAYNEQFF	TGTGCCAGTAGTGTCTCCCCACCGTCCGCCTACAATGAGCAGTTCTTC
TRBJ1-2	.	TRBV6-5	.	CASSPGEWGYTF	TGTGCCAGCAGTCCGGGGGAGTGGGGCTACACCTTC
TRBJ1-3	.	TRBV28	TRBD1	CASEDRESGNTIYF	TGTGCCAGCGAAGACAGGGAGTCGGGAAACACCATATATTTT
TRBJ2-5	few	TRBV5-1	TRBD2	CASSQDAGAFETQYF	TGCGCCAGCAGCCAGGACGCGGGAGCTTTCGAGACCCAGTACTTC
TRBJ2-7	.	TRBV28	.	CASKDLSYEQYF	TGTGCCAGCAAGGACTTGTCCTACGAGCAGTACTTC
TRBJ2-1	.	TRBV2	TRBD1	CASSTGQGTTTSSYNEQFF	TGTGCCAGCAGTACGGGACAGGGGACAACTACCTCTTCCTACAATGAGCAGTTCTTC
TRBJ1-4	few	TRBV2	.	CATGQTNNEKLFF	TGTGCCACCGGACAGACGAATAATGAAAAACTGTTTTTT
TRBJ1-5	.	TRBV19	TRBD1	CASTGGRLGNQPQHF	TGTGCCAGTACAGGGGGGCGTTTGGGCAATCAGCCCCAGCATTTT
TRBJ2-7	few	TRBV7-3	.	CASSPIKGVSYEQYF	TGTGCCAGCAGCCCCATCAAGGGAGTCTCCTACGAGCAGTACTTC
TRBJ1-2	few	TRBV11-2	TRBD1	CASSLSNRGLEGYTF	TGTGCCAGCAGCTTGTCAAACAGGGGGCTGGAAGGCTACACCTTC
TRBJ2-7	once	TRBV12-2	.	CASRLARGEQYF	TGTGCAAGTCGCTTAGCGAGAGGCGAGCAGTACTTC
TRBJ1-1	once	TRBV29-1	.	CSVDKGGGTEAFF	TGCAGCGTTGACAAGGGAGGAGGAACTGAAGCTTTCTTT
TRBJ1-2	.	TRBV5-4	TRBD1	CASSPGQGSGYGYTF	TGTGCCAGCAGCCCCGGACAGGGGAGCGGCTATGGCTACACCTTC
TRBJ2-7	.	TRBV14	.	CASSPPGGEYLGQYF	TGTGCCAGCAGCCCACCTGGGGGAGAATATTTAGGGCAGTACTTC
TRBJ2-5	many	TRBV6-6	TRBD1	CASSYSQGLETQYF	TGTGCCAGCAGTTACTCACAGGGGTTGGAGACCCAGTACTTC
TRBJ2-3	.	TRBV7-9	.	CASSLLPGDTQYF	TGTGCCAGCAGCTTACTCCCAGGAGATACGCAGTATTTT
TRBJ2-1	.	TRBV21-1	.	CASSKARSVPQRGRYNEQFF	TGTGCCAGCAGCAAAGCCAGATCGGTTCCTCAGCGGGGGCGGTACAATGAGCAGTTCTTC
TRBJ2-3	.	TRBV27	.	CASSFGSTDTQYF	TGTGCCAGCAGTTTTGGTAGCACAGATACGCAGTATTTT
TRBJ2-1	.	TRBV30	.	CAWGRVYNEQFF	TGTGCCTGGGGTAGGGTCTACAATGAGCAGTTCTTC
TRBJ1-4	.	TRBV5-1	TRBD1	CASSDGQGAEKLFF	TGCGCCAGCAGCGACGGACAGGGGGCAGAAAAACTGTTTTTT
TRBJ2-7	.	TRBV7-2	.	CASSPLGVSPSYEQYF	TGTGCCAGCAGCCCCCTGGGCGTCTCTCCGTCCTACGAGCAGTACTTC
TRBJ2-1	.	TRBV6-6	.	CASSSNEQFF	TGTGCCAGCAGCTCCAATGAGCAGTTCTTC
TRBJ1-2	.	TRBV4-2	TRBD1	CASSQVTGGAGYGYTF	TGTGCCAGCAGCCAAGTTACAGGGGGCGCGGGGTATGGCTACACCTTC
TRBJ1-5	.	TRBV27	TRBD1	CASSDRGYSNQPQHF	TGTGCCAGCAGCGACAGGGGATATAGCAATCAGCCCCAGCATTTT
TRBJ2-2	.	TRBV9	.	CASRPSLARTGELFF	TGTGCCAGCAGACCTTCTCTAGCGAGAACCGGGGAGCTGTTTTTT
TRBJ1-5	.	TRBV19	.	CASSIDRAVSNQPQHF	TGTGCCAGTAGTATAGACAGGGCCGTTAGCAATCAGCCCCAGCATTTT
TRBJ2-7	.	TRBV2	.	CASSEQPALLSYEQYF	TGTGCCAGCAGTGAGCAGCCAGCCCTATTGTCCTACGAGCAGTACTTC
TRBJ1-2	.	TRBV7-8	.	CASSFRALYGYTF	TGTGCCAGCAGCTTTAGGGCGCTCTATGGCTACACCTTC
TRBJ2-1	.	TRBV27	TRBD2	CASSPRLAESYNEQFF	TGTGCCAGCAGTCCACGACTAGCGGAGAGCTACAATGAGCAGTTCTTC
TRBJ1-2	.	TRBV27	.	CASSQVWTSANYGYTF	TGTGCCAGCAGCCAGGTTTGGACATCTGCTAACTATGGCTACACCTTC
TRBJ1-1	.	TRBV27	TRBD1	CASSRQGWRTEAFF	TGTGCCAGCAGCCGACAGGGTTGGCGGACTGAAGCTTTCTTT
TRBJ2-7	.	TRBV6-6	TRBD2	CASSYEGGMQYF	TGTGCCAGCAGTTACGAGGGAGGGATGCAGTACTTC